Presented here are 28 T cell receptor beta chains from one specimen sequenced in a study of T-cell memory formation after mild COVID-19. TCRdb reprocessed the 5' RACE reads with MiXCR, giving one entry per CDR3 protein. Altogether around 400,000 distinct CDR3 sequences are present, roughly a quarter being singletons, with the ten largest covering 8.8%. The sequencing input was PBMCs or a T cell subset sorted from them (not recorded which). The receptors were sampled from an adult woman who had mild COVID-19 (a few samples of this study predate the infection). Cell type and time point are not known.

This clonotype was seen a handful of times. The chain has TRBV24-1 and TRBJ2-5; TRBD2 might be the D (6 bases). Trimming took off 4 bases at V and 7 bases at J, with 15 bases between the two ends. CDR1 and CDR2 (germline): KGHDR, SFDVKD. CDR3 length: 14 residues. CDR3 DNA sequence: TGTGCCACCAGTGACCCGGGACTGAGGGGGACCCAGTACTTC. Its protein product is CATSDPGLRGTQYF.

The sample holds many counts of this clonotype. The chain combines TRBV7-8 with TRBJ1-5; D not resolved. The CDR3 covers 13 residues. V lost 4 bases and J 0 bases, leaving 4 bases between the germline ends. In germline, CDR1 is SGHVS, CDR2 FQNEAQ. In DNA form, the CDR3 reads TGTGCCAGCAGCTATAATAGCAATCAGCCCCAGCATTTT. Translating gives CASSYNSNQPQHF. The full variable domain, completed using reference TRBV7-8 and TRBJ1-5, is GAGVSQSPRYKVAKRGQDVALRCDPISGHVSLFWYQQALGQGPEFLTYFQNEAQLDKSGLPSDRFFAERPEGSVSTLKIQRTQQEDSAVYLCASSYNSNQPQHFGDGTRLSIL.

This clonotype was recorded at least ten times. J is TRBJ2-7 and V is TRBV9; the D gene is possibly TRBD2 (5 bases). Germline loops: CDR1 SGDLS, CDR2 YYNGEE. The CDR3 has 14 amino acids. The V and J ends lost 1 base and 2 bases respectively, with 10 bases between them. DNA for the CDR3: TGTGCCAGCAGCGTAACTCCGGGGACCTACGAGCAGTACTTC. Protein: CASSVTPGTYEQYF. Full variable domain (rest looked up from reference TRBV9 and TRBJ2-7): DSGVTQTPKHLITATGQRVTLRCSPRSGDLSVYWYQQSLDQGLQFLIQYYNGEERAKGNILERFSAQQFPDLHSELNLSSLELGDSALYFCASSVTPGTYEQYFGPGTRLTVT.

The chain joins TRBV18 to TRBJ2-1; D uncertain. Germline values: CDR1 KGHSH, CDR2 LQKENI. The CDR3 runs 15 residues. The V end was cut by 3 bases, the J end by 2 bases, with 11 bases between. The CDR3 nucleotides read TGTGCCAGCTCACCCAACGCAGGAACCTACAATGAGCAGTTCTTC. Translating gives CASSPNAGTYNEQFF.

This clonotype has ten or more counts. The V and J genes are TRBV6-1 and TRBJ2-7; TRBD2 aligns across 10 bases. The CDR3 length is 17 residues. V lost 4 bases, J lost 4 bases, and 13 bases stayed unmatched. CDR1 and CDR2 (germline): MNHNS, SASEGT. The CDR3 DNA reads as TGTGCCAGCAGTGCCCGAACGACTAGCGGGCCTCGGTACGAGCAGTACTTC. Its protein product is CASSARTTSGPRYEQYF.

The chain employs TRBV7-2 and TRBJ2-2; D is undetermined. CDR1 and CDR2 from the germline V gene are SGHTA and FQGNSA. The CDR3 extends over 14 amino acids. Trimming left V 2 bases short and J 4 bases short, with 8 bases between. The CDR3 DNA sequence: TGTGCCAGCAGCTTAACCCCCCCCACCGGGGAGCTGTTTTTT. Amino acids: CASSLTPPTGELFF.

This clonotype appeared a few times. The V and J genes are TRBV15 and TRBJ2-3; D unclear. The CDR3 has 15 amino acids. Trimming took 1 base from V and 1 from J, leaving 9 bases between them. Looked up from germline, CDR1 is LNHNV and CDR2 is YYDKDF (reference sequence). CDR3 sequence reads: CATSRGPGGTDTQYF. The CDR3 nucleotides read TGTGCCACCAGCAGAGGCCCTGGAGGCACAGATACGCAGTATTTT. The full variable domain, with the rest looked up from reference TRBV15 and TRBJ2-3, is DAMVIQNPRYQVTQFGKPVTLSCSQTLNHNVMYWYQQKSSQAPKLLFHYYDKDFNNEADTPDNFQSRRPNTSFCFLDIRSPGLGDTAMYLCATSRGPGGTDTQYFGPGTRLTVL.

This clonotype was observed a few times. V is TRBV9 and J is TRBJ1-1, with a weak D call TRBD1 (6 bases). The germline gives CDR1 SGDLS, CDR2 YYNGEE. CDR3 size: 13 residues. V lost 1 base and J lost 3, with 7 bases in between. The CDR3 here is CASSVRTDTEAFF. The CDR3 DNA reads as TGTGCCAGCAGCGTAAGGACAGACACTGAAGCTTTCTTT.

This clonotype was observed a few times. The CDR3 bases are TGTGCCAGCAGAAACACCTTAGGGGGAGAGACCCAGTACTTC. Translated, it gives CASRNTLGGETQYF. The chain employs TRBV6-5 and TRBJ2-5; possible D gene TRBD1, 6 bases. CDR3 size: 14 residues. With 6 bases removed from V and 4 bases from J, the gap between germline ends came to 15 bases. The germline V gene encodes CDR1 MNHEY and CDR2 SVGAGI.

The chain is built from TRBV20-1 and TRBJ1-2; D is perhaps TRBD1 (5 bases). There are 13 residues in the CDR3. Trimming took 6 bases from V and 2 from J, leaving 13 bases between them. CDR1 and CDR2 (germline): DFQATT, SNEGSKA (reference sequence). The CDR3 region has the DNA TGCAGTGCCAGCGGGACGACCAACTATGGCTACACCTTC. Translation: CSASGTTNYGYTF.

This clonotype was seen repeatedly, ten times or more. The CDR3 DNA sequence: TGCGCCAGCAGCCAAGATATCGGGACTGAAGCTTTCTTT. It translates to CASSQDIGTEAFF. J is TRBJ1-1 and V is TRBV4-3; unclear D gene. The V end was cut by 0 bases, the J end by 5 bases, with 7 bases between. The CDR3 totals 13 residues. Germline CDR1 reads LGHNA; CDR2 reads YSLEER.

This clonotype was recorded many times. The chain couples TRBV7-9 to TRBJ2-1, with 8 nucleotides matching TRBD1. After removal of 5 bases from V and 4 bases from J, the junction contained 4 bases not matched to a gene. The germline V gene encodes CDR1 SEHNR and CDR2 FQNEAQ (reference sequence). The CDR3 length is 14 residues. The CDR3 nucleotides are TGTGCCAGCAGCCCCGGACAGGGTTACAATGAGCAGTTCTTC. It encodes CASSPGQGYNEQFF.

The chain uses TRBV15 and TRBJ1-2, with D possibly matching TRBD1 (5 bases). The ends were cut back, 4 bases at V and 4 bases at J, with 13 bases in the middle. The CDR3 length is 14 residues. In germline, CDR1 is LNHNV, CDR2 YYDKDF (reference sequence). The CDR3 nucleotides are TGTGCCACCAGCACCTCGGGGGGTGCCTATGGCTACACCTTC. The encoded protein is CATSTSGGAYGYTF.

The chain couples TRBV7-2 to TRBJ2-1, with TRBD2 matching over 8 bases. The trim removed 2 bases at V and 5 bases at J, leaving 11 bases unmatched. The CDR3 contains 17 residues. CDR1 SGHTA and CDR2 FQGNSA come from the germline V gene. The CDR3 is CASSLSLPGGLNNEQFF. The CDR3 nucleotides read TGTGCCAGCAGCTTATCCTTGCCGGGAGGGCTAAACAATGAGCAGTTCTTC.

The genes are TRBV15 and TRBJ2-1; TRBD1 might be the D (5 bases). Germline V gene lookup returns CDR1 LNHNV and CDR2 YYDKDF (reference sequence). The ends were cut back, 0 bases at V and 0 bases at J, with 12 bases in the middle. There are 17 residues in the CDR3. The CDR3 coding sequence is TGTGCCACCAGCAGAGATAGGGGCGCCTTCTCCTACAATGAGCAGTTCTTC. The encoded protein is CATSRDRGAFSYNEQFF.

V usage is TRBV6-5 and J usage is TRBJ2-3; 7 nucleotides agree with TRBD2. Germline assignment: CDR1 MNHEY and CDR2 SVGAGI. The CDR3 spans 16 residues. V lost 0 bases to trimming and J lost 3 bases; unmatched junction nucleotides: 6. For the CDR3, the DNA is TGTGCCAGCAGTTACTCGAATGGGGGGGGTACAGATACGCAGTATTTT. It translates to CASSYSNGGGTDTQYF.

In nucleotides, the CDR3 is TGTGCCAGCAGCTTAGGGGTCCTGGAGCCCCAGCATTTT. This sequence encodes CASSLGVLEPQHF. The chain is built from TRBV7-9 and TRBJ1-5; D remains unclear. Trimming took 1 base from V and 8 from J, leaving 9 bases between them. Germline V gene lookup returns CDR1 SEHNR and CDR2 FQNEAQ (reference sequence). This CDR3 is built from 13 residues.

CDR3 amino acids: CATSSRLAGDEQFF. The CDR3 nucleotides read TGTGCCACCAGCAGCCGACTAGCGGGGGATGAGCAGTTCTTC. V gene TRBV15 combines with J gene TRBJ2-1; 12 bases map to TRBD2. J gave up 8 bases and V 3 bases, and 2 bases lay outside the gene matches. The CDR3 consists of 14 residues. Germline CDR1 is LNHNV and CDR2 is YYDKDF (reference sequence).

The gene calls are TRBV12-3 or TRBV12-4 and TRBJ1-1, with D hard to call. This CDR3 has 17 amino acids. Trimming cost V 6 bases and J 0 bases, with 20 bases left between them. CDR3 nucleotides: TGTGCCAGCAGCCGACCGGTCGGAACGCTAATGAACACTGAAGCTTTCTTT. Amino acid sequence: CASSRPVGTLMNTEAFF.

This clonotype appeared a few times. The J gene is TRBJ2-3, the V gene TRBV5-5; D is undetermined. There are 14 residues in the CDR3. Germline CDR1 is SGHKS and CDR2 is YYEKEE (reference sequence). Trimming removed 1 base from V and 0 bases from J, with 6 bases in between. The CDR3 DNA reads as TGTGCCAGCAGCTTGTCAGACAGCACAGATACGCAGTATTTT. Residues: CASSLSDSTDTQYF.

The chain uses TRBV5-1 and TRBJ2-7; D uncertain. There are 13 residues in the CDR3. Germline V gives CDR1 SGHRS, CDR2 YFSETQ. Trimming pared 6 bases from V and 0 bases from J, leaving 10 bases between. The CDR3 DNA is TGCGCCAGCACCCCGGAGCCCTCCTACGAGCAGTACTTC. Its protein is CASTPEPSYEQYF.

The chain joins TRBV7-9 to TRBJ2-1; D remains ambiguous. Germline assignment: CDR1 SEHNR and CDR2 FQNEAQ (reference sequence). This CDR3 spans 12 amino acids. V gave up 6 bases and J gave up 8 bases, with 11 bases separating them. CDR3 nucleotide sequence: TGTGCCAGCAGGGGCTCTCAGTATGAGCAGTTCTTC. Its protein is CASRGSQYEQFF.

The rearrangement uses TRBV10-1 and TRBJ1-2, with 7 bases identical to TRBD1. The CDR3 runs to 16 residues. Trimming took 6 bases from V and 0 from J; bases not matched to a gene: 10. Germline V CDR1 and CDR2: WNHNN, SYGVQD (reference sequence). In DNA form, the CDR3 reads TGCGCCAGCAGGCCGATGACAGGGCGACCTAACTATGGCTACACCTTC. Residues: CASRPMTGRPNYGYTF.

V and J are TRBV4-3 and TRBJ2-1; 7 nucleotides align to TRBD2. Per germline, CDR1 LGHNA and CDR2 YSLEER. The V and J ends lost 0 bases and 0 bases, in that order; junction bases with no gene match: 5. This CDR3 is 17 amino acids long. The CDR3: CASSQEGERDSYNEQFF. The CDR3 bases are TGCGCCAGCAGCCAAGAAGGGGAGCGGGACTCCTACAATGAGCAGTTCTTC.

This clonotype was recorded a few times. CDR3 in amino acids: CASSPGGGFQETQYF. CDR3 nucleotide sequence: TGTGCCAGCAGCCCAGGGGGAGGGTTCCAAGAGACCCAGTACTTC. The chain links TRBV12-3 or TRBV12-4 to TRBJ2-5; D may match TRBD1 or TRBD2 (7 bases each). CDR3 size: 15 residues. V was cut by 6 bases and J by 1 base, with 15 bases left in between.

This clonotype was seen a handful of times. The chain recombines TRBV20-1 with TRBJ2-4, with a tentative D call TRBD2 (5 bases). CDR1 is DFQATT, CDR2 SNEGSKA, per germline (reference sequence). Trimming took 3 bases from V and 1 from J, leaving 7 bases between them. This CDR3 has 13 amino acids. This CDR3 reads CSAREVAKNIQYF. As DNA, the CDR3 is TGCAGTGCTAGGGAGGTGGCCAAAAACATTCAGTACTTC.

The chain recombines TRBV7-9 with TRBJ2-3; 11 bases map to TRBD2. CDR3 length equals 16 residues. The V gene's germline CDR1 is SEHNR and CDR2 FQNEAQ (reference sequence). V shed 6 bases, J shed 2 bases, and the junction held 7 bases outside the gene matches. The chain's CDR3 is CASSRTSGLLTDTQYF. For the CDR3, the DNA is TGTGCCAGCAGTCGGACTAGCGGGTTACTCACAGATACGCAGTATTTT.

The chain carries TRBV3-1 and TRBJ2-5, with unresolved D. Trimming pared 3 bases from V and 5 bases from J, leaving 10 bases between. CDR3 size: 13 residues. Per the germline V gene, CDR1 is LGHDT and CDR2 is YNNKEL (reference sequence). The DNA of the CDR3 is TGTGCCAGCAGCCACCGGGTAGCTGAGACCCAGTACTTC. Protein: CASSHRVAETQYF.